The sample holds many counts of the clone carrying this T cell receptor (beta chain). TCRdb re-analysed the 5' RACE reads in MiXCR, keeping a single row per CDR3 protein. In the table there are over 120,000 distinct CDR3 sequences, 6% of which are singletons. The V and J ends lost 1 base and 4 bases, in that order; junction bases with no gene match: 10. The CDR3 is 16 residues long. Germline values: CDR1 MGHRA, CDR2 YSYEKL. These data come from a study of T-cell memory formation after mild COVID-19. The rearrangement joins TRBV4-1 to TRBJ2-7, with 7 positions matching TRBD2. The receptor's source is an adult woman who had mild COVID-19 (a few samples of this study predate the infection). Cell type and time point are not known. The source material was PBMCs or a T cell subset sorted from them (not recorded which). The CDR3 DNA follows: TGCGCCAGCAGCCAAGCGGTTTCCAGCGGGAAATACGAGCAGTACTTC. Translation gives CASSQAVSSGKYEQYF.